This passage covers 20 T cell receptor beta chains from one sample sequenced in a study of OX40 agonist ivuxolimab in advanced cancers. TCRdb's table, derived via immunoSEQ multiplex PCR, lists solely in-frame clones and lacks some. The sample includes approximately 73,000 clones, 85% to 90% seen only once; the top ten take roughly 13%. The input for sequencing was CD4+ or CD8+ T cells sorted from blood, taken in a trial of the OX40 agonist ivuxolimab. These receptors were taken from an adult with an advanced solid tumor such as melanoma, head and neck, liver or kidney cancer.

The V gene is TRBV9, the J gene TRBJ2-2; D is perhaps TRBD1 (6 bases). Germline V gene lookup returns CDR1 SGDLS and CDR2 YYNGEE. The CDR3 is 16 residues long. Between the trimmed V and J ends, which lost 2 bases and 4 bases, there was a span of 15 bases. CDR3 sequence reads: CASSVWGQESTGELFF. The CDR3 coding sequence is TGTGCCAGCAGCGTTTGGGGGCAGGAGAGCACCGGGGAGCTGTTTTTT. The full variable domain, with the rest looked up from reference TRBV9 and TRBJ2-2, is DSGVTQTPKHLITATGQRVTLRCSPRSGDLSVYWYQQSLDQGLQFLIQYYNGEERAKGNILERFSAQQFPDLHSELNLSSLELGDSALYFCASSVWGQESTGELFFGEGSRLTVL.

The chain is built from TRBV7-6 and TRBJ2-7; either TRBD1 or TRBD2 may supply D (5 bases each). The CDR3 has 12 residues. Between the trimmed V and J ends, which lost 5 bases and 2 bases, there was a span of 7 bases. From germline, CDR1 is SGHVS and CDR2 FNYEAQ. The CDR3 spells CASSRGPYEQYF. CDR3 in DNA: TGTGCCAGCAGCCGGGGACCCTACGAGCAGTACTTC. The full variable domain, rest sourced from reference TRBV7-6 and TRBJ2-7, is GAGVSQSPRYKVTKRGQDVALRCDPISGHVSLYWYRQALGQGPEFLTYFNYEAQQDKSGLPNDRFSAERPEGSISTLTIQRTEQRDSAMYRCASSRGPYEQYFGPGTRLTVT.

The chain's CDR3 is CASSPVRHSTATEQYF. The CDR3 bases are TGTGCCAGCAGCCCGGTACGACACTCTACTGCTACCGAGCAGTACTTC. V gene TRBV7-9 combines with J gene TRBJ2-7, with no clear D. Germline CDR1 reads SEHNR; CDR2 reads FQNEAQ (reference sequence). This CDR3 contains 16 residues. V was trimmed by 5 bases and J by 6 bases, leaving 23 bases between them. Combining the CDR3 with reference TRBV7-9 and TRBJ2-7 gives the whole variable domain DTGVSQNPRHKITKRGQNVTFRCDPISEHNRLYWYRQTLGQGPEFLTYFQNEAQLEKSRLLSDRFSAERPKGSFSTLEIQRTEQGDSAMYLCASSPVRHSTATEQYFGPGTRLTVT.

V is TRBV7-9 and J is TRBJ2-2; D remains unclear. The CDR3 spans 14 residues. With 1 base removed from V and 6 bases from J, the gap between germline ends came to 9 bases. Germline CDR1 SEHNR, CDR2 FQNEAQ (reference sequence). CDR3: CASSLGPGPGELFF. The CDR3 coding sequence is TGTGCCAGCAGCTTAGGGCCGGGCCCCGGGGAGCTGTTTTTT.

The V call is TRBV19, the J call TRBJ1-1, with 7 bases matching TRBD1. This CDR3 is 14 amino acids long. V gave up 7 bases and J gave up 4 bases; unmatched junction bases: 9. The germline CDR1 and CDR2 sequences are LNHDA and SQIVND (reference sequence). The CDR3 DNA reads TGTGCCAGTACCATACAGGGGCGCTTCACTGAAGCTTTCTTT. Protein sequence: CASTIQGRFTEAFF. Full variable domain (remainder filled in from reference TRBV19 and TRBJ1-1): DGGITQSPKYLFRKEGQNVTLSCEQNLNHDAMYWYRQDPGQGLRLIYYSQIVNDFQKGDIAEGYSVSREKKESFPLTVTSAQKNPTAFYLCASTIQGRFTEAFFGQGTRLTVV.

The rearrangement uses TRBV7-6 and TRBJ1-2, with D unclear. V lost 5 bases and J lost 8, with 15 bases in between. The CDR3 has 13 residues. Germline values: CDR1 SGHVS, CDR2 FNYEAQ. CDR3 amino acids: CASSPSTGRGYTF. DNA for the CDR3: TGTGCCAGCAGCCCTTCCACGGGTAGGGGCTACACCTTC.

This chain joins TRBV27 and TRBJ2-3, with TRBD2 matching 7 bases. CDR3 length equals 14 residues. Per the germline V gene, CDR1 is MNHEY and CDR2 is SMNVEV (reference sequence). With V trimmed by 3 bases and J by 9 bases, 9 bases remained unmatched. CDR3 region: CASSFAAGTTTQYF. CDR3 bases: TGTGCCAGCAGTTTCGCTGCGGGGACTACGACGCAGTATTTT.

The V and J genes are TRBV19 and TRBJ1-2; 7 nucleotides agree with TRBD1. The CDR3 length is 13 residues. Losses at the gene ends were 5 bases for V and 2 bases for J; bases not matched to a gene: 2. Germline CDR1 LNHDA, CDR2 SQIVND (reference sequence). For the CDR3, the DNA is TGTGCCAGTAGTCAACAGGGGAACTATGGCTACACCTTC. As protein: CASSQQGNYGYTF.

This chain links TRBV23-1 with TRBJ1-5, with unresolved D. TRBV23-1 is recorded as an ORF, its role being uncertain. V lost 2 bases and J lost 6, with 23 bases in between. The CDR3 covers 18 residues. CDR3 nucleotides: TGCGCCAGCAGTCAACGTTGGCCAGCCACCCCAGAGGGTCAGCCCCAGCATTTT. It translates to CASSQRWPATPEGQPQHF.

This clone was found once. The chain employs TRBV28 and TRBJ2-7; 7 bases are shared with TRBD1. The ends lost 8 bases at V and 3 bases at J; junction bases unmatched: 7. Germline CDR1 and CDR2: MDHEN and SYDVKM. This CDR3 is built from 13 residues. The CDR3 region is CASRDSSHYEQYF. CDR3 in DNA: TGTGCCAGCCGGGACAGTTCCCACTACGAGCAGTACTTC.

The chain couples TRBV5-1 to TRBJ1-4; D is unclear. V was pared by 4 bases and J by 0 bases, with 10 bases between. CDR3 length: 15 residues. CDR1 and CDR2 from the germline V gene are SGHRS and YFSETQ. The CDR3 sequence is CASSPPGATNEKLFF. In DNA, the CDR3 is TGCGCCAGCAGCCCCCCCGGGGCAACTAATGAAAAACTGTTTTTT.

The V gene is TRBV30, the J gene TRBJ2-1, with TRBD2 identical over 10 bases. Germline V gene lookup returns CDR1 GTSNPN and CDR2 SVGIG (reference sequence). This CDR3 region has 15 residues. The junction had 2 bases not matched to a gene; V was cut back by 0 bases and J by 3 bases. Here the CDR3 reads CAWSVGTSDYNEQFF. CDR3 DNA: TGTGCCTGGAGTGTAGGGACTAGCGACTACAATGAGCAGTTCTTC.

The chain employs TRBV5-5 and TRBJ1-1; D is uncertain. The germline V and J ends were trimmed by 0 bases and 1 base, with 4 bases remaining between them. The germline V gene has CDR1 SGHKS and CDR2 YYEKEE (reference sequence). The CDR3 extends over 13 amino acids. CDR3 DNA sequence: TGTGCCAGCAGCTTGGGGGAGAACACTGAAGCTTTCTTT. Translation: CASSLGENTEAFF.

The rearrangement joins TRBV19 to TRBJ2-3; TRBD1 is a possible D gene (5 bases). Trimming removed 4 bases from V and 11 bases from J, with 28 bases in between. Per germline, CDR1 LNHDA and CDR2 SQIVND (reference sequence). The CDR3 is made up of 17 amino acids. The chain's CDR3 is CASSTLTDPWTSYGQYF. The CDR3 region has the DNA TGTGCCAGTAGTACCTTGACAGATCCCTGGACCAGTTACGGGCAGTATTTT. Full variable domain (remainder filled in from reference TRBV19 and TRBJ2-3): DGGITQSPKYLFRKEGQNVTLSCEQNLNHDAMYWYRQDPGQGLRLIYYSQIVNDFQKGDIAEGYSVSREKKESFPLTVTSAQKNPTAFYLCASSTLTDPWTSYGQYFGPGTRLTVL.

This clone was observed a handful of times. V and J are TRBV5-5 and TRBJ1-2; unclear D gene. The V end was cut by 6 bases, the J end by 8 bases, with 14 bases between. In germline, CDR1 is SGHKS, CDR2 YYEKEE (reference sequence). This CDR3 is 12 amino acids long. This CDR3 reads CASTLGLRGYTF. CDR3 DNA sequence: TGTGCCAGCACTCTCGGACTCAGAGGCTACACCTTC.

This chain uses TRBV6-5 with TRBJ2-7; no definite D call. The germline V gene has CDR1 MNHEY and CDR2 SVGAGI. V was clipped by 6 bases and J by 2 bases, with 14 bases between them. This CDR3 has 14 residues. The CDR3 loop reads CASSYSRVAYEQYF. CDR3 nucleotide sequence: TGTGCCAGCAGCTACAGTCGGGTAGCCTACGAGCAGTACTTC.

V usage is TRBV7-3 and J usage is TRBJ2-2; 9 bases are shared with TRBD2. The CDR3 runs 17 residues. Germline CDR1 and CDR2: SGHTA and FQGTGA. Trimming cost V 4 bases and J 4 bases; bases outside gene matches: 10. The CDR3 sequence: CASSSPPSGRPTGELFF. The CDR3 DNA sequence: TGTGCCAGCAGCTCTCCCCCCAGCGGGAGGCCCACCGGGGAGCTGTTTTTT.

This chain connects TRBV20-1 to TRBJ2-3; D is uncertain. Looked up from germline, CDR1 is DFQATT and CDR2 is SNEGSKA (reference sequence). CDR3 length: 11 amino acids. V was clipped by 5 bases and J by 5 bases, with 8 bases between them. The CDR3 nucleotides read TGCAGTGCTCCTAAAGAAGATACGCAGTATTTT. This codes for CSAPKEDTQYF.

The rearrangement links TRBV19 to TRBJ2-1; D might be TRBD2 (6 bases). The CDR3 contains 16 residues. Per the germline V gene, CDR1 is LNHDA and CDR2 is SQIVND (reference sequence). With 5 bases removed from V and 8 bases from J, the gap between germline ends came to 22 bases. CDR3 sequence: CASSRYPGLAMDEQFF. In nucleotides, the CDR3 is TGTGCCAGTAGTCGCTACCCGGGACTCGCGATGGATGAGCAGTTCTTC.

This clone appeared a few times. V gene TRBV10-1 combines with J gene TRBJ2-7; D is perhaps TRBD1 (5 bases). CDR3 size: 13 residues. CDR1 and CDR2 from the germline V gene are WNHNN and SYGVQD (reference sequence). V lost 4 bases to trimming and J lost 4 bases, with 11 bases between them. CDR3 amino acids: CASSAAGSYEQYF. In DNA, the CDR3 is TGCGCCAGCAGTGCGGCAGGGTCGTACGAGCAGTACTTC.